The 25 T cell receptor beta chains presented below share a single source sample, sequenced in a study of CD8+ T cells in alopecia areata. Sequencing templates came from extracted RNA that was reverse transcribed into cDNA. The method was immunoSEQ multiplex PCR; TCRdb's version includes in-frame clones alone and lacks a portion of them. Altogether approximately 1,600 clones were found in the sample, and no singletons occur. Sequences were obtained from skin. These receptors all come from a C3H/HeJ mouse with alopecia areata. MHC haplotype of the strain: H2-k.

This clone showed up just a few times. Gene and germline names: mouse. The sequenced fragment ends 3 residues before the CDR3 boundary, so the rest is inferred from the germline J gene. The rearrangement joins TRBV19 to TRBJ1-6; TRBD1 might be the D (5 bases). TRBJ1-6 is an ORF, with its function uncertain. This CDR3 comprises 15 residues. Germline V gene sequence: CDR1 FNHDT, CDR2 SITEND (reference sequence). Between the trimmed V and J ends, which lost 2 bases and 7 bases, there was a span of 13 bases. CDR3 bases read: TGTGCCAGCAGTATCCCCCCAGGGTGGAATTCGCCC. This codes for CASSIPPGWNSP. The CDR3 as a whole reads CASSIPPGWNSPLYF.

Judged by abundance, this clone is medium-sized. Here the gene names and germline are mouse. The read is 4 residues too short to cover the CDR3 end, so that end is filled in from the germline J gene. This chain joins TRBV5 and TRBJ2-2; 12 bases fit TRBD2. Trimming removed 2 bases from V and 0 bases from J; junction bases left unmatched: 4. The germline CDR1 and CDR2 sequences are LGHNA and YNLKQL (reference sequence). The CDR3 runs 18 residues. CDR3 in amino acids: CASSQRDWGDSNTGQLYF. The CDR3 DNA, read in part, is TGTGCCAGCAGCCAACGGGACTGGGGGGACTCAAACACCGGG.

The table lists this clone with a few counts. All gene names here are mouse names. The read ends 4 residues shy of where the CDR3 ends; the end is completed using the germline J gene. The chain combines TRBV4 with TRBJ2-7; 8 nucleotides match TRBD2. The CDR3 has 13 residues. Germline CDR1 and CDR2: LGHDT and YNNKQL (reference sequence). The V segment lost 5 bases and the J segment 3 bases; nucleotides outside the gene matches: 3. The DNA read from the CDR3 is TGTGCCAGCAGCACCGACTGGGGCTAT. Protein sequence: CASSTDWGY. The entire CDR3 reads CASSTDWGYEQYF.

A few counts support this clone. The gene names here belong to mouse. From the germline J gene comes the end of the CDR3, since the read stops 4 residues before it. The chain joins TRBV13-3 to TRBJ2-1; TRBD2 aligns across 7 bases. This CDR3 is 15 amino acids long. V was pared by 3 bases and J by 1 base, with 4 bases of the junction left unmatched. Germline assignment: CDR1 NNHDY and CDR2 SYVADS. CDR3 DNA, as far as it was read: TGTGCCAGCAGTGCGGGCTGGGGGAACTATGCT. It encodes CASSAGWGNYA. The CDR3 in its entirety is CASSAGWGNYAEQFF.

This clone was counted at least ten times. Germline and genes: mouse. The read stops 4 residues short of the end of the CDR3; the missing end is completed from the germline J gene. This chain joins TRBV5 and TRBJ2-2; the match to TRBD2 covers 9 bases. This CDR3 is built from 16 residues. Germline trimming cut 0 bases from V and 1 base from J; bases unmatched to any gene: 0. Germline-derived CDR1 and CDR2 are LGHNA and YNLKQL (reference sequence). The CDR3: CASSQETGGNTGQLYF. Incomplete CDR3 DNA: TGTGCCAGCAGCCAAGAGACTGGGGGAAACACCGGG.

This clone occurred a few times. Genes here carry mouse names. The CDR3 end is not reached by the read, which stops 4 residues before it; the germline J gene fills it in. The V and J genes are TRBV13-2 and TRBJ2-4; 7 nucleotides match TRBD1. V shed 0 bases, J shed 3 bases, and the junction held 4 bases outside the gene matches. The germline V gene encodes CDR1 NNHNN and CDR2 SYGAGS (reference sequence). The CDR3 is 15 residues long. Here the CDR3 reads CASGDVWGQQNTLYF. Partial CDR3 DNA: TGTGCCAGCGGTGATGTTTGGGGACAGCAAAAC.

This clone is labeled as medium-sized. Gene and germline names: mouse. The read terminates 4 residues before the CDR3 end, so the remaining end is supplied by the germline J gene. This chain uses TRBV14 with TRBJ2-5; D ambiguous. The CDR3 runs 11 residues. V was clipped by 5 bases and J by 2 bases, with 3 bases between them. Germline CDR1 and CDR2: SGHDT and FRDEAV. CDR3 loop: CASSLQDTQYF. CDR3 bases read: TGTGCCAGCAGCCTCCAAGAC.

This clone was observed a few times. Gene names denote mouse genes. Coverage ceases 4 residues before the CDR3 finishes, and the germline J gene fills in the end. The chain links TRBV13-3 to TRBJ2-4; TRBD1 aligns across 10 bases. The germline CDR1 and CDR2 sequences are NNHDY and SYVADS. The CDR3 consists of 16 residues. Partial CDR3 DNA: TGTGCCAGCAGTGACCCGGGACAGGGGATGAGAAAC. Translating gives CASSDPGQGMRN. The entire CDR3 reads CASSDPGQGMRNTLYF.

A note on this clone: The genes and germline here are from mouse. The sequenced fragment ends 4 residues before the CDR3 boundary, so the rest is inferred from the germline J gene. This rearrangement joins TRBV13-2 to TRBJ1-2; 7 nucleotides agree with TRBD1. The CDR3 extends over 14 amino acids. Trimming took 5 bases from V and 2 from J; bases not matched to a gene: 6. Looked up from germline, CDR1 is NNHNN and CDR2 is SYGAGS (reference sequence). The sequenced CDR3 bases are TGTGCCAGCGGCCCGACAGGGACGAACTCC. As protein: CASGPTGTNS. The CDR3 reads in full as CASGPTGTNSDYTF.

This clone was counted a few times. Gene names follow the mouse nomenclature. Read coverage stops 4 residues before the CDR3 terminus; the germline J gene supplies the remainder. The chain recombines TRBV13-2 with TRBJ2-4; tentatively, D is TRBD2 (7 bases). CDR1 and CDR2 from the germline V gene are NNHNN and SYGAGS (reference sequence). The V gene lost 0 bases and the J gene lost 0 bases, with 11 bases spanning the gap. This CDR3 contains 16 residues. CDR3 amino acids: CASGDAWGASQNTLYF. CDR3 DNA, as far as it was read: TGTGCCAGCGGTGATGCATGGGGGGCTAGTCAAAAC.

This clone was seen a few times. Germline and genes: mouse. With the read ending 4 residues before the CDR3 end, the germline J gene is used to fill in that end. The rearrangement joins TRBV16 to TRBJ2-4; 10 nucleotides align to TRBD1. The germline CDR1 and CDR2 sequences are SGHSA and FRNQAP. V lost 0 bases and J lost 3; bases outside the gene matches: 9. CDR3 length equals 18 residues. CDR3 residues: CASSLDRDRGRGQNTLYF. CDR3 DNA (partial): TGTGCAAGCAGCTTAGATCGCGACAGGGGGCGCGGGCAAAAC.

This clone was detected only a few times. Mouse names are used for the genes. With the read ending 4 residues before the CDR3 end, the germline J gene is used to fill in that end. The chain uses TRBV13-1 and TRBJ1-1; D might be TRBD1 (6 bases). The CDR3 has 12 amino acids. The germline V and J ends were trimmed by 5 bases and 4 bases, with 9 bases remaining between them. Germline assignment: CDR1 NSHNY and CDR2 SYGAGN. The CDR3 here is CASRGTTTEVFF. The CDR3 bases that were read are TGTGCCAGCAGAGGGACAACCACA.

This clone has ten or more counts. Gene names denote mouse genes. The CDR3 end falls 4 residues outside the read, so it is completed with the germline J gene. The rearrangement uses TRBV13-1 and TRBJ2-7; D unresolved. The length of the CDR3 is 11 residues. The germline CDR1 and CDR2 sequences are NSHNY and SYGAGN. The CDR3 bases that were read are TGTGCCAGCAGTGACCAATAT. Protein product: CASSDQY. The whole CDR3 reads CASSDQYEQYF.

There are many counts of this clone. Gene and germline names: mouse. Read sequence stops 4 residues before the CDR3 end, and the germline J gene provides the missing end. The chain joins TRBV3 to TRBJ2-1, with 7 nucleotides matching TRBD1. Per the germline V gene, CDR1 is SNHLY and CDR2 is FYNGKV (reference sequence). The CDR3 is 15 amino acids. Germline trimming cut 2 bases from V and 1 base from J; bases unmatched to any gene: 2. CDR3: CASSLYRGNYAEQFF. The CDR3 DNA, read in part, is TGTGCCAGCAGCTTATACAGGGGAAACTATGCT.

In this sample, this clone turned up many times. Germline and genes: mouse. The CDR3 extends 4 residues past the end of the read, so its final part is completed from the germline J gene. This sample also contains other DNA sequences that code for the same CDR3. The chain combines TRBV13-2 with TRBJ2-7; TRBD1 might be the D (6 bases). The V and J ends lost 5 bases and 0 bases respectively, with 9 bases between them. This CDR3 has 13 amino acids. Per the germline V gene, CDR1 is NNHNN and CDR2 is SYGAGS (reference sequence). Incomplete CDR3 DNA: TGTGCCAGCGGGGGACAAAGCTCCTAT. Its protein is CASGGQSSY. The full CDR3 reads CASGGQSSYEQYF.

About this clone: The germline and genes are mouse ones. With the read ending 4 residues before the CDR3 end, the germline J gene is used to fill in that end. This rearrangement joins TRBV19 to TRBJ1-2; D may be TRBD1 (6 bases). Germline assignment: CDR1 FNHDT and CDR2 SITEND (reference sequence). The CDR3 is 14 amino acids. Between the trimmed V and J ends, which lost 4 bases and 0 bases, there was a span of 10 bases. The CDR3 loop reads CASSRTAANSDYTF. CDR3 DNA (partial): TGTGCCAGCAGTCGGACAGCCGCAAACTCC.

This clone was counted at least ten times. Mouse gene names apply. The CDR3 bases that were read are TGTGCCAGCAGTATATCAGGGAGGGACTCC. It codes for CASSISGRDS. The full CDR3 sequence reads CASSISGRDSDYTF. The rearrangement links TRBV19 to TRBJ1-2; a weak D match, TRBD1 (5 bases). Read data end 4 residues before the CDR3 end; the end is taken from the germline J gene. This CDR3 is built from 14 residues. The germline V gene has CDR1 FNHDT and CDR2 SITEND (reference sequence). Between the trimmed V and J ends, which lost 1 base and 3 bases, there was a span of 10 bases.

This clone was detected only a few times. Any gene name here is a mouse gene name. The read terminates 4 residues ahead of where the CDR3 ends, so the germline J gene completes it. This chain connects TRBV13-3 to TRBJ2-7, with 12 bases matching TRBD2. The CDR3 has 15 amino acids. CDR1 NNHDY and CDR2 SYVADS come from the germline V gene. V lost 2 bases to trimming and J lost 3 bases; unmatched junction nucleotides: 3. CDR3 DNA (partial): TGTGCCAGCAGTGAGCGGACTGGGGGGGGCTAT. Amino acids: CASSERTGGGY. The whole CDR3 region reads CASSERTGGGYEQYF.

Note on this clone: Gene names refer to mouse genes. The read stops 4 residues short of the end of the CDR3; the missing end is completed from the germline J gene. The V gene is TRBV1, the J gene TRBJ2-1; 9 bases are shared with TRBD1. The V gene end was trimmed by 3 bases and the J gene end by 3 bases; junction bases not matched to a gene: 3. The CDR3 spans 15 residues. Germline CDR1 and CDR2: NSQYPW and LRSPGD (reference sequence). The CDR3 is CTCSALTGGYAEQFF. Partial CDR3 DNA: TGCACCTGCAGTGCCCTGACAGGGGGCTATGCT.

This clone was recorded a few times. Mouse gene names apply. The CDR3 is cut off 4 residues early in the read; its end comes from the germline J gene. V gene TRBV13-1 combines with J gene TRBJ2-1, with 13 bases that match TRBD2. Germline CDR1 NSHNY, CDR2 SYGAGN. CDR3 length equals 15 residues. Unmatched junction bases numbered 2, after V lost 2 bases and J lost 6 bases. The CDR3 reads CASSDRDWGGAEQFF. The CDR3 DNA, read in part, is TGTGCCAGCAGTGACCGGGACTGGGGGGGTGCT.

This clone was recorded many times. Gene labels here are mouse ones. The DNA read from the CDR3 is TGTGCCAGCAGTGTCTGGGGGGTGGTTGCAGAA. Translated: CASSVWGVVAE. In full, the CDR3 is CASSVWGVVAETLYF. The rearrangement uses TRBV13-1 and TRBJ2-3; 8 bases line up with TRBD2. The read ends 4 residues shy of where the CDR3 ends; the end is completed using the germline J gene. The V gene's germline CDR1 is NSHNY and CDR2 SYGAGN. V lost 3 bases, J lost 2 bases, and 5 bases stayed unmatched. The CDR3 totals 15 residues.

With regard to this clone: Here the gene names and germline are mouse. From the germline J gene comes the end of the CDR3, since the read stops 4 residues before it. This chain uses TRBV31 with TRBJ2-5, with 9 bases that match TRBD2. Germline CDR1 and CDR2: GKSSPN and SITVG. CDR3 size: 15 residues. V lost 0 bases, J lost 0 bases, and 1 base stayed unmatched. The CDR3 reads CAWSLDWGNQDTQYF. CDR3 DNA, as far as it was read: TGTGCCTGGAGTCTAGACTGGGGGAACCAAGAC.

This clone showed up many times. Gene and germline names: mouse. Coverage ceases 4 residues before the CDR3 finishes, and the germline J gene fills in the end. This chain connects TRBV17 to TRBJ1-1, with 12 bases fitting TRBD1. The germline V gene has CDR1 MNHDT and CDR2 YYDKIL. The trim removed 5 bases at V and 1 base at J, leaving 2 bases unmatched. This CDR3 spans 15 amino acids. The CDR3 protein is CASSWDRGPNTEVFF. The covered CDR3 bases are TGTGCTAGCAGTTGGGACAGGGGGCCGAACACA.

This clone was seen many times. Gene and germline names: mouse. The CDR3 end lies 4 residues beyond the end of the read and is filled in from the germline J gene. V and J are TRBV13-2 and TRBJ1-2, with TRBD1 as a possible D gene (6 bases). The germline V and J ends were trimmed by 1 base and 0 bases, with 7 bases remaining between them. This CDR3 contains 14 residues. The germline V gene has CDR1 NNHNN and CDR2 SYGAGS (reference sequence). CDR3 bases read: TGTGCCAGCGGTGATTGGACAGCAAACTCC. Its protein product is CASGDWTANS. The whole CDR3 protein reads CASGDWTANSDYTF.

To note about this clone: Each gene name is a mouse one. The read gets to within 4 residues of the CDR3 end, and the germline J gene fills in the rest. The chain combines TRBV13-3 with TRBJ2-7, with a weak D call TRBD2 (7 bases). Trimming left V 5 bases short and J 2 bases short, with 11 bases between. CDR3 size: 13 residues. Per germline, CDR1 NNHDY and CDR2 SYVADS. The CDR3 is CASSDWDTYEQYF. The sequenced part of the CDR3 DNA is TGTGCCAGCAGCGACTGGGACACCTAT.